This T cell receptor beta chain derives from a study of cytomegalovirus exposure and HLA in healthy donors. Findings and limits, study-wide: Clonal expansion, a later analysis showed, was greater in HLA-associated TCR beta chains than in equally common others. Data from an earlier analysis indicated that most TCR beta V segments were productive either about 87% or about 30% of the time.

PCR amplification relied on 60 Vbeta primers (plus 13 Jbeta primers). Sequencing was performed with immunoSEQ multiplex PCR; in TCRdb, only in-frame clones are kept and a portion is missing. The top ten clones hold around 1.2% of a sample with approximately 130,000 clones, 70% to 80% of them seen once. Per germline, CDR1 SQVTM and CDR2 ANQGSEA. CDR3 length: 13 residues. V lost 4 bases, J lost 0 bases, and 10 bases lay in between. A word on this clone: Its cognate antigen is unknown.

The source is a man in his fifties in good health and CMV-seronegative. Sequences were obtained from PBMCs. The chain couples TRBV29-1 to TRBJ2-7; no firm D call. This CDR3 reads CSVGLLNSYEQYF. The CDR3 DNA is TGCAGCGTTGGACTTCTAAACTCCTACGAGCAGTACTTC.